This is a list of T cell receptor beta chains from one sample in a study of T cell repertoires in cytomegalovirus infection. TCRdb re-derived calls from the reads in MiXCR, one entry per CDR3 protein. The sample lists under 250,000 distinct CDR3 sequences; roughly 6.5% were seen once. Sequenced input: PBMCs. These receptor sequences come from a human donor in good health (CMV status not recorded). Some clones in this sample may be carry-over from other donors' samples. Both conserved end residues are part of each CDR3. D genes are given only for firm matches. Clone size is given for some rows only: seen once, a few or many times, or a class if the clone is expanded.

J gene | D gene | V gene | clone size | CDR3 protein | CDR3 DNA
TRBJ2-4 | TRBD2 | TRBV7-2 | many | CATGEGGGGAKNIQYF | TGTGCCACCGGGGAGGGAGGCGGGGGAGCCAAAAACATTCAGTACTTC
TRBJ2-6 | - | TRBV19 | many | CASSRVSSGANVLTF | TGTGCCAGTAGTAGAGTAAGCTCTGGGGCCAACGTCCTGACTTTC
TRBJ2-2 | - | TRBV7-3 | many | CASKIGTVNTGELFF | TGTGCCAGCAAGATCGGGACCGTGAACACCGGGGAGCTGTTTTTT
TRBJ1-1 | - | TRBV7-2 | - | CASSLALLGDTEAFF | TGTGCCAGCAGCTTAGCCTTGTTAGGGGACACTGAAGCTTTCTTT
TRBJ2-3 | TRBD1 | TRBV19 | many | CASSIAGTGFRPDTQYF | TGTGCCAGTAGTATTGCGGGGACAGGGTTTCGACCAGATACGCAGTATTTT
TRBJ1-2 | - | TRBV3-1 | many | CASSQGSDYGYTF | TGTGCCAGCAGCCAGGGTTCGGACTATGGCTACACCTTC
TRBJ2-2 | TRBD1 | TRBV6-2/TRBV6-3 | many | CASRFSGTGFVGALMELFF | TGTGCCAGCAGATTTTCCGGGACAGGTTTCGTGGGGGCTCTTATGGAGCTGTTTTTT
TRBJ2-2 | - | TRBV7-2 | many | CASSLETLREELFF | TGTGCCAGCAGCTTAGAGACATTACGAGAGGAGCTGTTTTTT
TRBJ1-2 | - | TRBV4-3 | many | CASSQDWAGDGYTF | TGCGCCAGCAGCCAAGACTGGGCAGGGGATGGCTACACCTTC
TRBJ1-1 | TRBD1 | TRBV29-1 | many | CSVARDRGYSEAFF | TGCAGCGTTGCCAGGGACAGGGGATATTCTGAAGCTTTCTTT
TRBJ1-1 | - | TRBV12-3/TRBV12-4 | many | CASTRTVGEAFF | TGTGCCAGCACCAGGACAGTCGGTGAAGCTTTCTTT
TRBJ1-1 | - | TRBV6-2/TRBV6-3 | few | CASSYFDKRAFF | TGTGCCAGCAGTTACTTTGACAAAAGGGCTTTCTTT
TRBJ2-5 | TRBD2 | TRBV5-6 | few | CASSLGGLAGTQYF | TGTGCCAGCAGCTTGGGAGGGTTAGCGGGGACCCAGTACTTC
TRBJ2-7 | TRBD1 | TRBV20-1 | many | CSAESDRGRYAYEQYF | TGCAGTGCCGAAAGCGACAGGGGACGTTATGCCTACGAGCAGTACTTC
TRBJ1-5 | - | TRBV11-2 | many | CASSPLGASNQPQHF | TGTGCCAGCAGCCCTTTGGGGGCTAGCAATCAGCCCCAGCATTTT
TRBJ1-5 | TRBD1 | TRBV7-2 | many | CASSLHSGTGVNQPQHF | TGTGCCAGCAGCTTACATTCCGGGACAGGGGTAAATCAGCCCCAGCATTTT
TRBJ2-5 | - | TRBV15 | - | CATSAPTPAGTQYF | TGTGCCACCAGCGCACCGACTCCAGCCGGGACCCAGTACTTC
TRBJ2-7 | - | TRBV7-2 | many | CASSSQSGGYEQYF | TGTGCCAGCAGCTCTCAATCTGGAGGCTACGAGCAGTACTTC
TRBJ2-2 | - | TRBV28 | many | CASSFKLNTGELFF | TGTGCCAGCAGTTTTAAGTTGAACACCGGGGAGCTGTTTTTT
TRBJ2-5 | TRBD2 | TRBV4-3 | many | CASSQTPGLAGSYQETQYF | TGCGCCAGCAGCCAAACTCCGGGACTAGCGGGTTCGTACCAAGAGACCCAGTACTTC
TRBJ2-7 | TRBD2 | TRBV6-1 | many | CASRDTGTSGGDKYEQYF | TGTGCCAGCAGGGATACCGGGACTAGCGGGGGAGATAAGTACGAGCAGTACTTC
TRBJ1-2 | TRBD1 | TRBV2 | - | CASSATGTLNYGYTF | TGTGCCAGCAGTGCGACAGGGACATTAAACTATGGCTACACCTTC
TRBJ1-1 | - | TRBV29-1 | many | CSVVSRKADNEAFF | TGCAGCGTTGTATCACGTAAGGCGGACAATGAAGCTTTCTTT
TRBJ2-7 | - | TRBV18 | few | CASSVKKSGAPGGSYEQYF | TGTGCCAGCTCGGTCAAAAAATCGGGGGCCCCAGGAGGCTCCTACGAGCAGTACTTC
TRBJ2-5 | TRBD1 | TRBV6-2/TRBV6-3 | many | CASSYAGGHETQYF | TGTGCCAGCAGTTACGCAGGGGGCCACGAGACCCAGTACTTC
TRBJ1-2 | TRBD1 | TRBV25-1 | many | CASSDKPGQGPPSTF | TGTGCCAGCAGTGACAAGCCGGGACAGGGACCTCCGTCCACCTTC
TRBJ1-5 | - | TRBV20-1 | - | CSARSAGGSNQPQHF | TGCAGTGCTAGAAGTGCGGGAGGTAGCAATCAGCCCCAGCATTTT
TRBJ1-4 | - | TRBV7-4 | many | CASSQRVAGEKLFF | TGTGCCAGCAGCCAACGGGTGGCAGGGGAAAAACTGTTTTTT
TRBJ2-2 | - | TRBV5-1 | many | CASSPLGQTNTGELFF | TGCGCCAGCAGCCCCTTGGGACAAACGAACACCGGGGAGCTGTTTTTT
TRBJ2-3 | - | TRBV2 | few | CASHLLDQAQYF | TGTGCCAGCCACCTACTAGACCAGGCGCAGTATTTT
TRBJ1-1 | - | TRBV11-3 | many | CASSSDIQVEAFF | TGTGCCAGCAGCTCAGACATTCAGGTTGAAGCTTTCTTT
TRBJ2-7 | - | TRBV20-1 | - | CSAQTGGGGLYEQYF | TGCAGTGCCCAAACCGGCGGAGGGGGCCTTTACGAGCAGTACTTC
TRBJ1-1 | TRBD1 | TRBV7-2 | many | CASSAYRGLLNTEAFF | TGTGCCAGCAGCGCTTACAGGGGGCTGCTGAACACTGAAGCTTTCTTT
TRBJ2-5 | TRBD2 | TRBV6-2/TRBV6-3 | many | CASSGGGLGQETQYF | TGTGCCAGCAGTGGAGGGGGACTAGGGCAAGAGACCCAGTACTTC
TRBJ1-2 | - | TRBV4-3 | - | CASSQEYPETYGYTF | TGCGCCAGCAGCCAAGAATACCCAGAGACCTATGGCTACACCTTC
TRBJ1-5 | - | TRBV20-1 | many | CSAREGGRDQPQHF | TGCAGTGCTAGAGAAGGGGGTAGGGATCAGCCCCAGCATTTT
TRBJ1-3 | TRBD1 | TRBV29-1 | - | CSVEAPGQGFISSGNTIYF | TGCAGCGTTGAAGCCCCGGGACAGGGCTTCATTAGCTCTGGAAACACCATATATTTT
TRBJ1-1 | TRBD1 | TRBV18 | many | CASSPAPRTGSLNTEAFF | TGTGCCAGCTCACCAGCACCCCGGACAGGCAGTTTGAACACTGAAGCTTTCTTT
TRBJ2-7 | TRBD1 | TRBV7-9 | few | CASSSPGQAYEQYF | TGTGCCAGCAGCTCGCCGGGACAGGCCTACGAGCAGTACTTC
TRBJ1-6 | - | TRBV7-2 | many | CASSLANFGGGQNSPLHF | TGTGCCAGCAGCTTAGCGAATTTCGGGGGGGGCCAAAATTCACCCCTCCACTTT
TRBJ2-2 | - | TRBV7-2 | many | CASTGNTGELFF | TGTGCCAGCACGGGTAACACCGGGGAGCTGTTTTTT
TRBJ2-7 | - | TRBV2 | many | CASSEQGHFYEQYF | TGTGCCAGCAGTGAACAGGGACACTTCTACGAGCAGTACTTC
TRBJ2-3 | - | TRBV29-1 | - | CSVTEVTSTDTQYF | TGCAGCGTGACAGAGGTCACCAGCACAGATACGCAGTATTTT
TRBJ2-7 | TRBD2 | TRBV7-9 | many | CASSLGLAGVAYEQYF | TGTGCCAGCAGCCTGGGACTAGCGGGGGTCGCCTACGAGCAGTACTTC
TRBJ1-2 | - | TRBV20-1 | many | CSARGIIYGYTF | TGCAGTGCTAGAGGGATAATCTATGGCTACACCTTC
TRBJ2-7 | TRBD2 | TRBV7-2 | many | CASSLDVLAARYEQYF | TGTGCCAGCAGCTTAGACGTACTAGCGGCGAGATACGAGCAGTACTTC
TRBJ2-1 | TRBD2 | TRBV7-2 | many | CASSLATSGGYNEQFF | TGTGCCAGCAGCTTAGCTACTAGCGGGGGATACAATGAGCAGTTCTTC
TRBJ2-5 | TRBD2 | TRBV7-3 | many | CASSLTGGDQETQYF | TGTGCCAGCAGCTTAACCGGGGGGGACCAAGAGACCCAGTACTTC
TRBJ2-2 | - | TRBV12-3/TRBV12-4 | many | CASSLARRNTGELFF | TGTGCCAGCAGTTTAGCTCGTCGAAACACCGGGGAGCTGTTTTTT
TRBJ1-1 | - | TRBV14 | - | CASSQDWVGTEAFF | TGTGCCAGCAGCCAAGACTGGGTGGGCACTGAAGCTTTCTTT
TRBJ2-2 | TRBD2 | TRBV9 | few | CASSVALAGLTGELFF | TGTGCCAGCAGCGTAGCACTAGCGGGGCTGACCGGGGAGCTGTTTTTT
TRBJ1-2 | TRBD1 | TRBV7-8 | many | CASSRSPGQGDGYGYTF | TGTGCCAGCAGCAGAAGCCCTGGACAGGGGGATGGCTATGGCTACACCTTC
TRBJ1-4 | - | TRBV14 | few | CASSQGYRATNEKLFF | TGTGCCAGCAGCCAAGGGTACAGAGCAACTAATGAAAAACTGTTTTTT